Following are 16 T cell receptor beta chains from one sample sequenced in a study of cytomegalovirus exposure and HLA in healthy donors. The primer mix had 60 Vbeta and 13 Jbeta primers. The method was immunoSEQ multiplex PCR; TCRdb's version includes in-frame clones alone and lacks a portion of them. The data show approximately 150,000 clones, 80% seen once. The sample was PBMCs. These receptors came from a man aged 35 to 55 in good health and CMV-seronegative.

The chain combines TRBV5-1 with TRBJ1-2, with D possibly being TRBD1 (5 bases). CDR1 is SGHRS and CDR2 is YFSETQ in the germline V gene. Trimming left V 0 bases short and J 3 bases short, with 9 bases between. This CDR3 is 14 amino acids long. CDR3 nucleotides: TGCGCCAGCAGCTTGGGGCAGACAGACTATGGCTACACCTTC. As protein: CASSLGQTDYGYTF.

The gene calls are TRBV6-5 and TRBJ2-7; D is uncertain. The CDR3 runs to 11 residues. The V gene's germline CDR1 is MNHEY and CDR2 SVGAGI. V was trimmed by 6 bases and J by 5 bases, leaving 8 bases between them. The CDR3 nucleotides are TGTGCCAGCAGACATTCAGACGAGCAGTACTTC. This codes for CASRHSDEQYF.

This clone was counted between two and nine times. The chain links TRBV5-1 to TRBJ2-5, with 8 bases fitting TRBD2. The CDR3 has 15 residues. The ends lost 5 bases at V and 1 base at J; junction bases unmatched: 7. Germline V gene data show CDR1 as SGHRS and CDR2 as YFSETQ. CDR3 amino acids: CASRLTGGSQETQYF. The CDR3 bases are TGCGCCAGCAGACTCACGGGGGGGAGCCAAGAGACCCAGTACTTC.

V gene TRBV6-5 combines with J gene TRBJ2-5, with D perhaps TRBD2 (6 bases). Matching the DNA end better, TRBJ2-7 makes the J call doubtful. Germline V gene lookup returns CDR1 MNHEY and CDR2 SVGAGI. The length of the CDR3 is 15 residues. The chain's CDR3 is CASSSEGTSTYEQYF. CDR3 DNA sequence: TGTGCCAGCAGTTCTGAAGGGACTTCCACCTACGAGCAGTACTTC.

This clone was seen just once. The CDR3 here is CASGRTNPYEQYF. The CDR3 coding sequence is TGTGCCAGCGGAAGAACTAACCCCTACGAGCAGTACTTC. The chain has TRBV6-5 and TRBJ2-7; D call uncertain. Trimming removed 8 bases at V and 2 bases at J, with 13 bases between. Germline CDR1 reads MNHEY; CDR2 reads SVGAGI. The CDR3 is 13 amino acids.

The genes are TRBV6-6 and TRBJ1-6; the D is unclear. V gave up 2 bases and J gave up 5 bases, with 10 bases separating them. The CDR3 consists of 15 residues. The V gene's germline CDR1 is MNHNY and CDR2 SVGAGI (reference sequence). The CDR3 sequence is CASSYTVAHNSPLHF. The CDR3 region has the DNA TGTGCCAGCAGTTACACAGTCGCCCATAATTCACCCCTCCACTTT.

Worth noting for this clone: Other DNA sequences from this sample encode an identical CDR3 as well. The rearrangement uses TRBV6-1 and TRBJ1-6; D possibly corresponds to TRBD1 (5 bases). This CDR3 spans 14 amino acids. From germline, CDR1 is MNHNS and CDR2 SASEGT. Between the trimmed V and J ends, which lost 1 base and 7 bases, there was a span of 8 bases. This CDR3 reads CASSEGRGNSPLHF. The CDR3 DNA sequence: TGTGCCAGCAGTGAAGGTAGGGGCAATTCACCCCTCCACTTT.

This clone occurred once. This chain joins TRBV2 and TRBJ2-7, with D unresolved. The CDR3 consists of 13 residues. Germline values: CDR1 SNHLY, CDR2 FYNNEI. The V and J ends lost 1 base and 2 bases respectively, with 6 bases between them. The CDR3 loop is CASSEGAAYEQYF. The CDR3 DNA follows: TGTGCCAGCAGTGAAGGGGCAGCCTACGAGCAGTACTTC. The variable domain in full, completed from reference TRBV2 and TRBJ2-7, reads EPEVTQTPSHQVTQMGQEVILRCVPISNHLYFYWYRQILGQKVEFLVSFYNNEISEKSEIFDDQFSVERPDGSNFTLKIRSTKLEDSAMYFCASSEGAAYEQYFGPGTRLTVT.

The chain is built from TRBV21-1 and TRBJ1-6; TRBD1 is the table's D call, not checked against the DNA. TRBV21-1 represents a pseudogene. CDR3 length equals 14 residues. In DNA form, the CDR3 reads TGTGCCAGCAGCAAAGTGGGCACCGACTCACCCCTCCACTTT. Encoded protein: CASSKVGTDSPLHF.

This clone has only a few counts. Within the sample, other DNA sequences also encode this same CDR3. The chain has TRBV7-9 and TRBJ1-5, with 8 bases aligning to TRBD1. The CDR3 length is 14 residues. J gave up 4 bases and V 2 bases, and 1 base lay outside the gene matches. The germline V gene has CDR1 SEHNR and CDR2 FQNEAQ (reference sequence). This chain's CDR3 is CASSLTGGNQPQHF. CDR3 nucleotide sequence: TGTGCCAGCAGCTTAACAGGGGGAAATCAGCCCCAGCATTTT.

V gene TRBV21-1 combines with J gene TRBJ2-5; the table names TRBD1, a call not compared with the DNA. TRBV21-1 is labeled a pseudogene. The CDR3 contains 15 residues. CDR3 in DNA: TGTGCCAGCAGCAAAGGGCAGGGGGTCACAGAGACCCAGTACTTC. The encoded protein is CASSKGQGVTETQYF.

The chain carries TRBV5-4 and TRBJ2-3, with a possible D match to TRBD1 (6 bases). The ends were cut back, 0 bases at V and 2 bases at J, with 16 bases in the middle. The CDR3 contains 17 residues. Looked up from germline, CDR1 is SGHNT and CDR2 is YYREEE (reference sequence). CDR3 coding DNA: TGTGCCAGCAGCTTGGTAGGGGGTGGCCCTCACACAGATACGCAGTATTTT. This codes for CASSLVGGGPHTDTQYF.

The V and J genes are TRBV9 and TRBJ1-3; 8 nucleotides align to TRBD1. The CDR3 runs 17 residues. V shed 0 bases and J 1 base; nucleotides not matched to a gene: 6. Germline V CDR1 and CDR2: SGDLS, YYNGEE. CDR3 nucleotides: TGTGCCAGCAGCGTAGAGGACAGGGTAATTTCTGGAAACACCATATATTTT. Protein sequence: CASSVEDRVISGNTIYF. Full variable domain (missing parts from reference TRBV9 and TRBJ1-3): DSGVTQTPKHLITATGQRVTLRCSPRSGDLSVYWYQQSLDQGLQFLIQYYNGEERAKGNILERFSAQQFPDLHSELNLSSLELGDSALYFCASSVEDRVISGNTIYFGEGSWLTVV.

The chain carries TRBV13 and TRBJ2-2; 8 nucleotides agree with TRBD1. From germline, CDR1 is PRHDT and CDR2 FYEKMQ (reference sequence). The CDR3 has 17 residues. V was clipped by 4 bases and J by 3 bases; unmatched bases: 10. CDR3 protein: CASSSKTGTGHTGELFF. The CDR3 coding sequence is TGTGCCAGCAGCTCCAAGACCGGGACAGGCCACACCGGGGAGCTGTTTTTT. The full variable domain, completed using reference TRBV13 and TRBJ2-2, is AAGVIQSPRHLIKEKRETATLKCYPIPRHDTVYWYQQGPGQDPQFLISFYEKMQSDKGSIPDRFSAQQFSDYHSELNMSSLELGDSALYFCASSSKTGTGHTGELFFGEGSRLTVL.

V gene TRBV30 combines with J gene TRBJ1-4; D unclear. V gave up 3 bases and J gave up 0 bases, with 5 bases separating them. This CDR3 spans 13 amino acids. The germline V gene has CDR1 GTSNPN and CDR2 SVGIG (reference sequence). The CDR3 region has the DNA TGTGCCTGGAGGGCAGCAACTAATGAAAAACTGTTTTTT. Translation: CAWRAATNEKLFF.

V usage is TRBV6-4 and J usage is TRBJ2-5; 12 positions match TRBD2. The CDR3 sequence is 15 residues long. V dropped 7 bases and J dropped 5; count of bases not matched to a gene: 8. CDR1 and CDR2 from the germline V gene are MRHNA and SNTAGT. The CDR3 region has the DNA TGTGCCAGCACCGAAAGACTAGCGGGGGAGGAGACCCAGTACTTC. This encodes CASTERLAGEETQYF.